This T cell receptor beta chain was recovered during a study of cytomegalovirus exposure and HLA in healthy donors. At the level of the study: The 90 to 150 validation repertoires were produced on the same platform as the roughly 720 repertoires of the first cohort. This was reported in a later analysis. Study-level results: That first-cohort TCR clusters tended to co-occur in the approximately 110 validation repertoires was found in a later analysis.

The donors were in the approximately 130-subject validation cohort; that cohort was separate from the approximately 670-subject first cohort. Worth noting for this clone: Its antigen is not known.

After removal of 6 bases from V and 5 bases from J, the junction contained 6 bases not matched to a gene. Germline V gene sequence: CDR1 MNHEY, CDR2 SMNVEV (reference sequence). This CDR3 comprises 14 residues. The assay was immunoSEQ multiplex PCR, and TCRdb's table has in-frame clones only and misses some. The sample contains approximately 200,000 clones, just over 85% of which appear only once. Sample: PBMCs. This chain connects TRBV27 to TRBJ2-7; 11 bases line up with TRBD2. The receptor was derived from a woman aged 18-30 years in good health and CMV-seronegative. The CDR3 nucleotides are TGTGCCAGCAGCCTAGCGGGAGGTATCAACGAGCAGTACTTC. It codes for CASSLAGGINEQYF.